This T cell receptor beta chain is from a study of blood T cell repertoires in COVID-19. This table comes from immunoSEQ multiplex PCR, and its TCRdb copy is limited to in-frame clones, with some not included. This table holds 200,000 to 250,000 clones, roughly 89% found once. The CDR3 has 15 residues. Germline V lookup: CDR1 SGHAT, CDR2 FQDESV (reference sequence). V lost 1 base and J lost 6, with 14 bases in between. The receptor was isolated from a man aged 25-45 years who had been exposed to COVID-19. The chain couples TRBV11-1 to TRBJ2-3; TRBD1 might be the D (6 bases). Sequencing used PBMCs or T cells enriched from blood (not recorded which). CDR3 protein: CASSLGTAPLDTQYF. The CDR3 DNA sequence: TGTGCCAGCAGCTTAGGGACAGCCCCGCTCGATACGCAGTATTTT.